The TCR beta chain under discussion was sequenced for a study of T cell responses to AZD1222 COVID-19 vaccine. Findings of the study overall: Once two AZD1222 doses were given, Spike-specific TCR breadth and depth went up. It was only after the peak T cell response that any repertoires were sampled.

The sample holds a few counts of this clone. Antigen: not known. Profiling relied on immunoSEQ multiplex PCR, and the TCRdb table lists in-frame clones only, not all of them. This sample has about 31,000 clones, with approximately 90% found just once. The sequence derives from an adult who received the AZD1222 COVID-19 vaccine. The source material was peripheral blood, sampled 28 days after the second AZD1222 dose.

CDR3 bases: TGTGCCAGCAGCGTCACAGGGGAAAACACTGAAGCTTTCTTT. This encodes CASSVTGENTEAFF. The chain recombines TRBV16 with TRBJ1-1; 7 positions agree with TRBD1. With 5 bases clipped from V and 2 bases from J, the junction kept 5 bases outside the gene matches. Germline V gene data show CDR1 as KGHSY and CDR2 as FQNENV. The CDR3 has 14 amino acids.